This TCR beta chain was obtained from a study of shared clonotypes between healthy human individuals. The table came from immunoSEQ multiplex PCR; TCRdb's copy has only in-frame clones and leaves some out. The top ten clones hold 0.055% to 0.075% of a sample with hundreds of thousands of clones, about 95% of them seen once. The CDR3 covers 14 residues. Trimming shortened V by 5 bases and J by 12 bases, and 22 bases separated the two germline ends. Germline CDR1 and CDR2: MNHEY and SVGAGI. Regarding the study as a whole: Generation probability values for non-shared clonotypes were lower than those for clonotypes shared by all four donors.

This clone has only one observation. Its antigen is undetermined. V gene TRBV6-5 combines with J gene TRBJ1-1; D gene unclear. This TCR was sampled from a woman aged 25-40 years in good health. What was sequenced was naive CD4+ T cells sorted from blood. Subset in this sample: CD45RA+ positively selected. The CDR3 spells CASSPESADGPSFF. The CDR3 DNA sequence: TGTGCCAGCAGTCCCGAATCAGCCGATGGGCCGTCTTTCTTT.